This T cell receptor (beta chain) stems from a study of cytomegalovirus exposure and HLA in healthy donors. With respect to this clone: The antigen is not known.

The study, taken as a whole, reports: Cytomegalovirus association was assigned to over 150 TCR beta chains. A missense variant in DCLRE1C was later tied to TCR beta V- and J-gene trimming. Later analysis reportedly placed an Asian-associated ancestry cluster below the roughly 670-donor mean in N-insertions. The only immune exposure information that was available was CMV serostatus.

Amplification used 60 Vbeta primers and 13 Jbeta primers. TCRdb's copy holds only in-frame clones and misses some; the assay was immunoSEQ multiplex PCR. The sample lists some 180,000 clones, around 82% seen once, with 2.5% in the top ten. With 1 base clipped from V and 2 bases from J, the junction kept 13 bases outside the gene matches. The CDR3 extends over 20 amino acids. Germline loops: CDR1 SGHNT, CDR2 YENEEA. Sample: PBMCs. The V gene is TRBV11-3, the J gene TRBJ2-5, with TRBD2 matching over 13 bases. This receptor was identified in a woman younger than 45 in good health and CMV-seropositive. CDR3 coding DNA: TGTGCCAGCAGCTTAGCCTGGACTAGCGGGGGCCATGGAGGACAAGAGACCCAGTACTTC. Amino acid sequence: CASSLAWTSGGHGGQETQYF.